One sample yielded the 21 T cell receptor beta chains listed below, sequenced in a study of blood T cell repertoires in COVID-19. Clones were sequenced by immunoSEQ multiplex PCR, and TCRdb holds only the in-frame ones, with some missing. The sample contains roughly 300,000 clones, 85% to 90% of which appear only once. Sequencing was done on a sample of PBMCs or T cells enriched from blood (not recorded which). The receptor source for this set is a woman aged 18-35 years who had recovered from COVID-19.

A single count supports this clone. The genes are TRBV10-3 and TRBJ1-1; TRBD1 agrees at 10 bases. J gave up 7 bases and V 4 bases, and 6 bases lay outside the gene matches. The CDR3 runs to 14 residues. Looked up from germline, CDR1 is ENHRY and CDR2 is SYGVKD. The CDR3 loop is CAISAPTGGHEAFF. CDR3 DNA sequence: TGTGCCATCAGTGCGCCGACAGGGGGCCATGAAGCTTTCTTT.

This clone was counted once. The chain couples TRBV3-1 (or the pseudogene TRBV3-2) to TRBJ2-7; 9 bases fit TRBD1. The germline V gene encodes CDR1 LGHDT and CDR2 YNNKEL (reference sequence). The CDR3 extends over 14 amino acids. Trimming took 5 bases from V and 2 from J; bases not matched to a gene: 4. Written as DNA, the CDR3 is TGTGCCAGCAGCGTGGGACAGGGTACCTACGAGCAGTACTTC. Residues: CASSVGQGTYEQYF.

The CDR3 nucleotides read TGTGCCAGCAACGCAGGGAACTCCTACGAGCAGTACTTC. It yields the protein CASNAGNSYEQYF. The chain has TRBV12-3 or TRBV12-4 and TRBJ2-7, with D perhaps TRBD1 (5 bases). The CDR3 sequence is 13 residues long. V was cut by 7 bases and J by 0 bases, with 10 bases left in between.

The chain carries TRBV7-9 and TRBJ1-4; D gene unclear. Trimming removed 4 bases at V and 4 bases at J, with 10 bases between. Per the germline V gene, CDR1 is SEHNR and CDR2 is FQNEAQ (reference sequence). The CDR3 loop spans 14 amino acids. The CDR3 region has the DNA TGTGCCAGCAGCTCAGGACTTGGTAATGAAAAACTGTTTTTT. Amino acid sequence: CASSSGLGNEKLFF.

This clone came up a few times. The chain has TRBV11-2 and TRBJ1-6; 7 nucleotides match TRBD1. The CDR3 extends over 17 amino acids. CDR1 is SGHAT, CDR2 FQNNGV, per germline. J was trimmed by 5 bases and V by 3 bases; bases with no gene match: 10. The CDR3 loop reads CASSFGVGQENNSPLHF. The CDR3 nucleotides are TGTGCCAGCAGCTTTGGTGTCGGACAGGAGAATAATTCACCCCTCCACTTT.

This chain uses TRBV6-5 with TRBJ1-3; 8 bases align to TRBD1. The V segment lost 0 bases and the J segment 0 bases; nucleotides outside the gene matches: 1. Germline-derived CDR1 and CDR2 are MNHEY and SVGAGI. This CDR3 has 16 residues. CDR3 region: CASSYSRGPSGNTIYF. The CDR3 DNA reads as TGTGCCAGCAGTTACTCCAGGGGGCCCTCTGGAAACACCATATATTTT.

This chain uses TRBV6-5 with TRBJ1-1; perhaps TRBD1 as D (6 bases). The CDR3 is 14 amino acids. Germline V gene data show CDR1 as MNHEY and CDR2 as SVGAGI. The V end lost 2 bases, the J end lost 0 bases, and 7 bases lay between the germline ends. The CDR3, as DNA: TGTGCCAGCAGTTACCGGACAGTGAACACTGAAGCTTTCTTT. Translation gives CASSYRTVNTEAFF.

CDR3 in amino acids: CASSPIEEKLFF. CDR3 nucleotide sequence: TGTGCCAGCAGCCCCATAGAGGAAAAACTGTTTTTT. The chain carries TRBV12-3 or TRBV12-4 and TRBJ1-4; D gene uncertain. V dropped 6 bases and J dropped 8 bases, with 10 bases sitting between them. The length of the CDR3 is 12 residues.

By sample fraction, this clone is medium-sized. V and J are TRBV19 and TRBJ2-7, with 7 positions matching TRBD1. The germline gives CDR1 LNHDA, CDR2 SQIVND (reference sequence). The CDR3 covers 14 residues. The V gene end was trimmed by 5 bases and the J gene end by 4 bases; junction bases not matched to a gene: 8. Here the CDR3 reads CASSPSGQAYEQYF. DNA for the CDR3: TGTGCCAGTAGTCCGTCAGGACAGGCGTACGAGCAGTACTTC.

V and J are TRBV5-1 and TRBJ2-7, with D uncertain. V gave up 1 base and J gave up 7 bases, with 12 bases separating them. This CDR3 comprises 13 residues. Germline V gene data show CDR1 as SGHRS and CDR2 as YFSETQ. The CDR3 nucleotides read TGCGCCAGCAGCTTGTGGGCGAACGAGGAGCAGTACTTC. Its protein product is CASSLWANEEQYF.

V is TRBV2 and J is TRBJ2-7; TRBD1 matches 8 bases. This CDR3 contains 14 residues. J was trimmed by 4 bases and V by 3 bases; bases with no gene match: 5. The germline V gene encodes CDR1 SNHLY and CDR2 FYNNEI. This CDR3 reads CASSESRQGYEQYF. CDR3 nucleotide sequence: TGTGCCAGCAGTGAGTCTAGACAGGGGTACGAGCAGTACTTC. The full variable domain, with the rest looked up from reference TRBV2 and TRBJ2-7, is EPEVTQTPSHQVTQMGQEVILRCVPISNHLYFYWYRQILGQKVEFLVSFYNNEISEKSEIFDDQFSVERPDGSNFTLKIRSTKLEDSAMYFCASSESRQGYEQYFGPGTRLTVT.

This clone has a single count. The gene calls are TRBV10-3 and TRBJ2-1, with 8 bases matching TRBD2. The germline V gene has CDR1 ENHRY and CDR2 SYGVKD. This CDR3 spans 16 amino acids. The J segment lost 2 bases and the V segment lost 0 bases, leaving 3 bases of the junction unmatched. CDR3 sequence reads: CAISESGLDPYNEQFF. CDR3 bases: TGTGCCATCAGTGAGTCGGGACTAGACCCCTACAATGAGCAGTTCTTC.

The V gene is TRBV5-8, the J gene TRBJ1-4, with D possibly TRBD1 on 6 matching bases. CDR3 length equals 16 residues. Germline loops: CDR1 SGHTS, CDR2 YDEGEE. Trimming removed 4 bases from V and 3 bases from J, with 16 bases in between. CDR3 nucleotide sequence: TGTGCCAGCAGCCCCGGAGGACAGTCTTCTAATGAAAAACTGTTTTTT. Its translation is CASSPGGQSSNEKLFF. The whole variable domain, filled in from reference TRBV5-8 and TRBJ1-4, reads EAGVTQSPTHLIKTRGQQATLRCSPISGHTSVYWYQQALGLGLQFLLWYDEGEERNRGNFPPRFSGRQFPNYSSELNVNALELEDSALYLCASSPGGQSSNEKLFFGSGTQLSVL.

Here the CDR3 DNA reads TGTGCCAGCAGACTAGCGGCGAACACCGGGGAGCTGTTTTTT. Translated: CASRLAANTGELFF. This chain uses TRBV7-3 with TRBJ2-2; 8 bases align to TRBD2. The CDR3 sequence is 14 residues long. After removal of 6 bases from V and 0 bases from J, the junction contained 0 bases not matched to a gene. Per germline, CDR1 SGHTA and CDR2 FQGTGA.

V gene TRBV19 combines with J gene TRBJ2-1, with TRBD1 as a possible D gene (5 bases). CDR1 LNHDA and CDR2 SQIVND come from the germline V gene (reference sequence). The CDR3 is made up of 15 amino acids. Trimming pared 6 bases from V and 8 bases from J, leaving 20 bases between. The CDR3 loop reads CASRDRAAWGHEQFF. CDR3 nucleotide sequence: TGTGCCAGTAGAGATCGGGCCGCCTGGGGCCATGAGCAGTTCTTC.

The chain joins TRBV12-3 or TRBV12-4 to TRBJ2-2; perhaps TRBD2 as D (5 bases). The germline V and J ends were trimmed by 8 bases and 3 bases, with 7 bases remaining between them. The CDR3 spans 12 residues. The CDR3 protein is CASARDTGELFF. Here the CDR3 DNA reads TGTGCCAGCGCGAGGGACACCGGGGAGCTGTTTTTT.

V gene TRBV27 combines with J gene TRBJ2-1; 12 nucleotides agree with TRBD2. The CDR3 has 14 amino acids. V was pared by 6 bases and J by 9 bases, with 6 bases of the junction left unmatched. Germline CDR1 MNHEY, CDR2 SMNVEV (reference sequence). The CDR3 spells CASSRTSGVSEQFF. CDR3 DNA sequence: TGTGCCAGCAGCCGGACTAGCGGGGTTAGTGAGCAGTTCTTC.

This clone turned up a few times. The chain is built from TRBV11-3 and TRBJ2-3; TRBD2 aligns across 12 bases. Trimming at V came to 4 bases and at J to 5 bases, leaving 4 bases not matched to a gene. This CDR3 is built from 15 residues. Germline assignment: CDR1 SGHNT and CDR2 YENEEA. CDR3: CASSSSGGAGDTQYF. In DNA, the CDR3 is TGTGCCAGCAGCTCTAGCGGGGGGGCGGGAGATACGCAGTATTTT.

The chain employs TRBV4-1 and TRBJ1-1, with D tentatively TRBD1 (6 bases). The CDR3 is 14 amino acids. In germline, CDR1 is MGHRA, CDR2 YSYEKL. Trimming cost V 0 bases and J 5 bases, with 10 bases left between them. The CDR3 DNA sequence: TGCGCCAGCAGCCAAGATAGGGGGGGTACTGAAGCTTTCTTT. Translating gives CASSQDRGGTEAFF.

This chain uses TRBV7-9 with TRBJ1-2; weak D call: TRBD1 (5 bases). Trimming took off 1 base at V and 0 bases at J, with 15 bases between the two ends. The CDR3 is 17 amino acids. Per germline, CDR1 SEHNR and CDR2 FQNEAQ (reference sequence). In DNA form, the CDR3 reads TGTGCCAGCAGCTTAGTTGGGAACCCGACAGCTAACTATGGCTACACCTTC. Protein: CASSLVGNPTANYGYTF.

The V gene is TRBV7-9, the J gene TRBJ2-5, with unresolved D. The length of the CDR3 is 14 residues. The ends were cut back, 4 bases at V and 4 bases at J, with 13 bases in the middle. Germline values: CDR1 SEHNR, CDR2 FQNEAQ (reference sequence). The CDR3 reads CASSSGLPPETQYF. CDR3 in DNA: TGTGCCAGCAGCTCCGGTCTCCCCCCAGAGACCCAGTACTTC.